These 24 T cell receptor beta chains were sequenced from one sample in a study of post-analysis software for immune sequencing data. The TCR beta cDNA libraries carried unique molecular identifiers. In TCRdb, the PCR reads were re-called with MiXCR into one record per CDR3 protein. Among approximately 660,000 distinct CDR3 sequences listed, approximately 59% were seen once. Their recognized antigens are unknown. Study results and caveats: There were five TRBV segments more frequent in patients than controls, and TRBV5-6, TRBV5-1 and TRBV20-1 were among them.

The material sequenced was blood. The receptors stem from a girl aged 2 to 10 with multiple sclerosis.

This clonotype has only a few counts. The V call is TRBV5-5, the J call TRBJ1-2; D may be TRBD1 (5 bases). The germline V and J ends were trimmed by 0 bases and 4 bases, with 10 bases remaining between them. This CDR3 is built from 14 residues. Germline CDR1 and CDR2: SGHKS and YYEKEE (reference sequence). CDR3 loop: CASSLEGNSYGYTF. In DNA, the CDR3 is TGTGCCAGCAGCTTGGAGGGGAATAGCTATGGCTACACCTTC.

This clonotype was detected only a few times. The rearrangement links TRBV12-3 or TRBV12-4 to TRBJ2-1; D is uncertain. The CDR3 contains 11 residues. Trimming shortened V by 8 bases and J by 8 bases, and 10 bases separated the two germline ends. CDR3 loop: CASSMKHEQFF. The CDR3 nucleotides are TGTGCCAGCTCGATGAAGCATGAGCAGTTCTTC.

The sample holds a few counts of this clonotype. This rearrangement joins TRBV25-1 to TRBJ2-1; unclear D gene. In germline, CDR1 is MGHDK, CDR2 SYGVNS. The V end was cut by 8 bases, the J end by 0 bases, with 17 bases between. There are 16 residues in the CDR3. The CDR3 loop is CASEEPRAVSYNEQFF. The CDR3 nucleotides read TGTGCCAGCGAGGAGCCTCGGGCGGTCTCCTACAATGAGCAGTTCTTC.

This clonotype has a handful of counts. Here the CDR3 DNA reads TGCAGCGTTGCCCCGAGAGTTATCACTGAAGCTTTCTTT. It is translated as CSVAPRVITEAFF. V gene TRBV29-1 combines with J gene TRBJ1-1; D gene unclear. This CDR3 region has 13 residues. V gave up 4 bases and J gave up 4 bases, with 13 bases separating them. Looked up from germline, CDR1 is SQVTM and CDR2 is ANQGSEA.

The chain has TRBV30 and TRBJ2-3, with D hard to call. The germline V gene encodes CDR1 GTSNPN and CDR2 SVGIG (reference sequence). The CDR3 runs 14 residues. The V end was cut by 0 bases, the J end by 2 bases, with 9 bases between. This CDR3 is CAWSVGGTTDTQYF. CDR3 sequence (DNA): TGTGCCTGGAGTGTGGGCGGAACCACAGATACGCAGTATTTT. The full variable domain, in which reference TRBV30 and TRBJ2-3 provide the parts outside the CDR3, is SQTIHQWPATLVQPVGSPLSLECTVEGTSNPNLYWYRQAAGRGLQLLFYSVGIGQISSEVPQNLSASRPQDRQFILSSKKLLLSDSGFYLCAWSVGGTTDTQYFGPGTRLTVL.

The chain combines TRBV12-3 or TRBV12-4 with TRBJ2-3; 11 bases agree with TRBD2. The CDR3 totals 15 residues. V shed 5 bases, J shed 7 bases, and the junction held 8 bases outside the gene matches. CDR3 in amino acids: CASSNLAGGGNTQYF. CDR3 bases: TGTGCCAGCAGTAACCTAGCGGGGGGTGGAAATACGCAGTATTTT.

The chain links TRBV2 to TRBJ2-3; unclear D gene. Germline V gene sequence: CDR1 SNHLY, CDR2 FYNNEI. V gave up 3 bases and J gave up 9 bases, with 13 bases separating them. The CDR3 covers 13 residues. The CDR3 protein is CASSESKGRTQYF. Written as DNA, the CDR3 is TGTGCCAGCAGTGAGTCTAAAGGGCGAACGCAGTATTTT.

The CDR3 region has the DNA TGTGCCAGCAGCCACGGAGGGGGCCGGGGTTTGAACATTCAGTACTTC. It translates to CASSHGGGRGLNIQYF. This rearrangement joins TRBV3-1 to TRBJ2-4; tentatively, D is TRBD1 (7 bases). V gave up 3 bases and J gave up 7 bases, with 19 bases separating them. This CDR3 is built from 16 residues. The germline CDR1 and CDR2 sequences are LGHDT and YNNKEL (reference sequence).

This chain connects TRBV12-3 or TRBV12-4 to TRBJ2-1; TRBD1 or TRBD2 may be the D gene (6 bases each). The CDR3 length is 15 residues. Trimming pared 6 bases from V and 0 bases from J, leaving 12 bases between. The DNA of the CDR3 is TGTGCCAGCAGAGGCGAGGGGGGCTCCTACAATGAGCAGTTCTTC. This sequence encodes CASRGEGGSYNEQFF.

CDR3 amino acids: CASSSWTGVTSGANVLTF. DNA of the CDR3: TGCGCCAGCAGCTCCTGGACAGGGGTGACCTCTGGGGCCAACGTCCTGACTTTC. The chain employs TRBV5-1 and TRBJ2-6; 9 bases line up with TRBD1. The CDR3 has 18 residues. V shed 3 bases and J 0 bases; nucleotides not matched to a gene: 7. Germline V gene data show CDR1 as SGHRS and CDR2 as YFSETQ.

The gene calls are TRBV7-9 and TRBJ2-3; 8 nucleotides agree with TRBD2. CDR3 length: 14 amino acids. Per germline, CDR1 SEHNR and CDR2 FQNEAQ (reference sequence). After removal of 4 bases from V and 4 bases from J, the junction contained 4 bases not matched to a gene. The CDR3 region is CASSSRLAPDTQYF. CDR3 sequence (DNA): TGTGCCAGCAGCTCGAGACTAGCGCCAGATACGCAGTATTTT.

The sample holds a few counts of this clonotype. The J gene is TRBJ2-1, the V gene TRBV29-1, with TRBD2 identical over 15 bases. This CDR3 is built from 14 residues. Per germline, CDR1 SQVTM and CDR2 ANQGSEA. The ends lost 7 bases at V and 10 bases at J; junction bases unmatched: 8. This CDR3 is CSAYTGTSGREQFF. The CDR3, as DNA: TGCAGCGCCTACACCGGGACTAGCGGGAGGGAGCAGTTCTTC.

This clonotype has a handful of counts. An end of the junction does not agree with germline; a read error may underlie this. The chain employs TRBV29-1 and TRBJ1-2; 9 bases are shared with TRBD1. The length of the CDR3 is 14 residues. CDR1 SQVTM and CDR2 ANQGSEA come from the germline V gene. CDR3 sequence reads: CSVDPLDRGYGYTF. The CDR3, as DNA: TGCAGCGTTGATCCACTGGACAGGGGCTATGGCTACACCTTT. The full variable domain, in which reference TRBV29-1 and TRBJ1-2 provide the parts outside the CDR3, is SAVISQKPSRDICQRGTSLTIQCQVDSQVTMMFWYRQQPGQSLTLIATANQGSEATYESGFVIDKFPISRPNLTFSTLTVSNMSPEDSSIYLCSVDPLDRGYGYTFGSGTRLTVV.

This clonotype was detected a few times. This rearrangement joins TRBV7-9 to TRBJ2-6; D may be TRBD1 or TRBD2 (6 bases each). The V gene's germline CDR1 is SEHNR and CDR2 FQNEAQ (reference sequence). The CDR3 spans 20 residues. Deletions cut 2 bases from V and 0 bases from J, with 20 bases between. The CDR3 coding sequence is TGTGCCAGCAGCTTACCCCGGGGGCAGGGTCGGACCTCTGGGGCCAACGTCCTGACTTTC. Translating it yields CASSLPRGQGRTSGANVLTF.

This chain uses TRBV29-1 with TRBJ1-2; D is undetermined. This CDR3 is built from 12 residues. Trimming stripped 3 bases from V and 2 bases from J, with 7 bases between. The germline gives CDR1 SQVTM, CDR2 ANQGSEA. In nucleotides, the CDR3 is TGCAGCGTTGATCCGGGCAACTATGGCTACACCTTC. It specifies CSVDPGNYGYTF.

This chain joins TRBV6-5 and TRBJ2-4, with D tentatively TRBD1 or TRBD2 (5 bases each). The tail of the sequence fits TRBJ2-7 better, so the J call may be wrong. This CDR3 region has 12 residues. The germline V gene has CDR1 MNHEY and CDR2 SVGAGI. The CDR3 region is CASRRDPYEQYF. The CDR3 nucleotides are TGTGCCAGCAGGAGGGACCCCTACGAGCAGTACTTC.

This clonotype was seen only a few times. The CDR3 DNA reads TGTGCCAGCAGAACCGGGCCTCTACTGCGCTTTAGCAATCAGCCCCAGCATTTT. This translates into CASRTGPLLRFSNQPQHF. The rearrangement joins TRBV7-9 to TRBJ1-5; D call uncertain. The ends were cut back, 6 bases at V and 0 bases at J, with 21 bases in the middle. The CDR3 is 18 amino acids. The germline V gene encodes CDR1 SEHNR and CDR2 FQNEAQ (reference sequence).

The chain recombines TRBV27 with TRBJ1-2; D is uncertain. This CDR3 spans 14 amino acids. CDR1 and CDR2 from the germline V gene are MNHEY and SMNVEV (reference sequence). The V end lost 3 bases, the J end lost 0 bases, and 8 bases lay between the germline ends. In DNA form, the CDR3 reads TGTGCCAGCAGTTTTCGCAGAGCTAACTATGGCTACACCTTC. Protein product: CASSFRRANYGYTF.

The rearrangement joins TRBV27 to TRBJ2-3, with D possibly TRBD2 on 6 matching bases. Germline CDR1 is MNHEY and CDR2 is SMNVEV (reference sequence). The V and J ends lost 6 bases and 2 bases respectively, with 18 bases between them. This CDR3 is built from 16 residues. Here the CDR3 reads CASRTYQGGITDTQYF. CDR3 in DNA: TGTGCCAGCAGAACGTATCAGGGCGGGATCACAGATACGCAGTATTTT.

This clonotype was seen more than once but under ten times. The chain couples TRBV12-3 or TRBV12-4 to TRBJ1-2, with 11 bases fitting TRBD1. Trimming cost V 1 base and J 8 bases; bases outside gene matches: 6. CDR3 length: 15 amino acids. CDR3 amino acids: CASSLGTGGARGYTF. The CDR3 region has the DNA TGTGCCAGCAGTTTAGGGACAGGGGGCGCCAGGGGCTACACCTTC.

The chain recombines TRBV20-1 with TRBJ2-7; 12 bases fit TRBD2. The germline gives CDR1 DFQATT, CDR2 SNEGSKA (reference sequence). The CDR3 contains 16 residues. The junction had 11 bases not matched to a gene; V was cut back by 5 bases and J by 3 bases. The CDR3 region is CSALQTSGSTGYEQYF. The CDR3 bases are TGCAGTGCTCTCCAGACTAGCGGGAGTACCGGCTACGAGCAGTACTTC.

This clonotype turned up a few times. This chain uses TRBV6-5 with TRBJ2-3, with D tentatively TRBD1 (6 bases). Trimming cost V 6 bases and J 0 bases, with 16 bases left between them. Germline V gives CDR1 MNHEY, CDR2 SVGAGI. The CDR3 covers 16 residues. The CDR3 bases are TGTGCCAGCAGCCGATCGACAGGACTTAGCACAGATACGCAGTATTTT. This encodes CASSRSTGLSTDTQYF.

This chain joins TRBV11-2 and TRBJ2-5, with D tentatively TRBD1 or TRBD2 (5 bases each). The CDR3 is 16 residues long. Trimming left V 2 bases short and J 5 bases short, with 18 bases between. The germline V gene has CDR1 SGHAT and CDR2 FQNNGV. CDR3 DNA sequence: TGTGCCAGCAGCTTAACACCCGAGGGAGAGGGGGAGACCCAGTACTTC. It specifies CASSLTPEGEGETQYF.

The chain is built from TRBV7-2 and TRBJ2-1; D not resolved. The V end lost 3 bases, the J end lost 2 bases, and 8 bases lay between the germline ends. Germline loops: CDR1 SGHTA, CDR2 FQGNSA. The CDR3 is 14 amino acids. CDR3 region: CASSFASTYNEQFF. The CDR3 nucleotides read TGTGCCAGCAGCTTCGCCTCTACCTACAATGAGCAGTTCTTC.